The entry below gives a single TCR beta chain sequence along with its context. Its target is not known. V shed 3 bases and J 6 bases; nucleotides not matched to a gene: 12. This CDR3 is 18 amino acids long. The germline V gene encodes CDR1 MDHEN and CDR2 SYDVKM. TCRdb processed the reads anew with MiXCR; each CDR3 protein has one entry. The sample has approximately 500,000 distinct CDR3 sequences, about 10% seen once. The sample belongs to a study of T cell repertoires in cytomegalovirus infection. The study, taken as a whole, reports: CMV-specific HLA-C-restricted TCR beta clonotypes dominated the ex vivo response.

The source is a human donor in good health (CMV status not recorded). Some clones in this sample may be carry-over from other donors' samples. Sequencing was done on a sample of PBMCs. The chain recombines TRBV28 with TRBJ2-2; 11 bases align to TRBD2. The CDR3 region has the DNA TGTGCCAGCAGTTTCGGGGGCACTAGCGGGAGTATCGCCGGGGAGCTGTTTTTT. Translation: CASSFGGTSGSIAGELFF. Full variable domain (outside the CDR3, taken from reference TRBV28 and TRBJ2-2): DVKVTQSSRYLVKRTGEKVFLECVQDMDHENMFWYRQDPGLGLRLIYFSYDVKMKEKGDIPEGYSVSREKKERFSLILESASTNQTSMYLCASSFGGTSGSIAGELFFGEGSRLTVL.